Presented here are 7 T cell receptor beta chains from one specimen sequenced in a study of neoadjuvant anti-PD-1 for oral cavity cancer. TCRdb's table, derived via immunoSEQ multiplex PCR, lists solely in-frame clones and lacks some. Of 14,000 to 15,000 clones listed, 70% to 75% were seen once; the top ten hold 2.5% to 3.5%. This material consisted of PBMCs, taken before nivolumab (anti-PD-1) treatment. These receptors were obtained from a person aged 35-80 years with oral cavity squamous cell carcinoma.

The V and J genes are TRBV7-9 and TRBJ1-2, with a tentative D call TRBD1 (5 bases). This CDR3 is built from 16 residues. Germline lookup yields CDR1 SEHNR and CDR2 FQNEAQ (reference sequence). Trimming stripped 1 base from V and 3 bases from J, with 15 bases between. This chain's CDR3 is CASSLEVQGFYYGYTF. DNA for the CDR3: TGTGCCAGCAGCTTAGAGGTTCAGGGTTTTTACTATGGCTACACCTTC. Drawing the rest from reference TRBV7-9 and TRBJ1-2, the complete variable domain is DTGVSQNPRHKITKRGQNVTFRCDPISEHNRLYWYRQTLGQGPEFLTYFQNEAQLEKSRLLSDRFSAERPKGSFSTLEIQRTEQGDSAMYLCASSLEVQGFYYGYTFGSGTRLTVV.

The V gene is TRBV5-1, the J gene TRBJ2-2; D remains ambiguous. CDR1 is SGHRS, CDR2 YFSETQ, per germline. V was shortened by 6 bases and J by 0 bases, with 12 bases between the two germline ends. CDR3 size: 15 residues. CDR3 residues: CASNEGNTNTGELFF. The DNA for the CDR3 is TGCGCCAGCAACGAAGGCAATACGAACACCGGGGAGCTGTTTTTT.

This clone was observed a handful of times. This rearrangement joins TRBV5-4 to TRBJ2-7; TRBD1 matches 10 bases. The CDR3 length is 15 residues. The germline CDR1 and CDR2 sequences are SGHNT and YYREEE (reference sequence). Trimming took 5 bases from V and 1 from J; bases not matched to a gene: 6. CDR3 sequence reads: CASRRRDRGSYEQYF. CDR3 nucleotides: TGTGCCAGCAGGCGCCGGGACAGGGGATCCTACGAGCAGTACTTC.

The rearrangement links TRBV6-6 to TRBJ1-3, with 7 bases fitting TRBD1. The germline V gene has CDR1 MNHNY and CDR2 SVGAGI (reference sequence). V dropped 8 bases and J dropped 1; count of bases not matched to a gene: 11. The CDR3 is made up of 16 amino acids. The CDR3 nucleotides read TGTGCCAGCGGACCAGGGGGGACTTATTCTGGAAACACCATATATTTT. Residues: CASGPGGTYSGNTIYF.

V usage is TRBV5-1 and J usage is TRBJ2-1, with 7 nucleotides matching TRBD2. The V segment lost 0 bases and the J segment 5 bases; nucleotides outside the gene matches: 5. Germline CDR1 is SGHRS and CDR2 is YFSETQ. There are 15 residues in the CDR3. DNA for the CDR3: TGCGCCAGCAGCTTGGACGGGAGGACCAACAATGAGCAGTTCTTC. It encodes CASSLDGRTNNEQFF.

The chain joins TRBV6-5 to TRBJ2-2; TRBD2 matches 14 bases. The CDR3 is 15 amino acids. Trimming cost V 5 bases and J 6 bases; bases outside gene matches: 2. CDR1 is MNHEY, CDR2 SVGAGI, per germline. CDR3 in amino acids: CASSTTSGGAGELFF. In DNA form, the CDR3 reads TGTGCCAGCAGTACGACTAGCGGGGGGGCCGGGGAGCTGTTTTTT.

This clone was seen only once. The rearrangement links TRBV6-6 to TRBJ1-5; TRBD1 agrees at 7 bases. CDR3 length: 16 amino acids. The germline CDR1 and CDR2 sequences are MNHNY and SVGAGI (reference sequence). The V and J ends lost 5 bases and 0 bases, in that order; junction bases with no gene match: 7. CDR3 in amino acids: CASSAPTGASNQPQHF. The CDR3 DNA reads TGTGCCAGCAGTGCCCCAACAGGGGCTAGCAATCAGCCCCAGCATTTT.